This TCR beta chain was captured in a study of blood T cell repertoires in COVID-19. Study summary: The analysed material was cDNA or gDNA that came from T cells, B-cell-depleted T cells, or PBMCs.

Germline V CDR1 and CDR2: LNHDA, SQIVND (reference sequence). The CDR3 runs 14 residues. The V end was cut by 8 bases, the J end by 11 bases, with 24 bases between. This table comes from immunoSEQ multiplex PCR, and its TCRdb copy is limited to in-frame clones, with some not included. The repertoire consists of hundreds of thousands of clones, with about 79% occurring once and the leading ten covering roughly 10%. The sequenced sample was peripheral blood. The TCR originated in a man older than 75 with acute or convalescent COVID-19. The chain links TRBV19 to TRBJ1-1, with a weak D call TRBD1 (5 bases). CDR3 nucleotide sequence: TGTGCCAGTTTTAGGTGGGGCTCCACGGTGAATGCTTTCTTT. Translated, it gives CASFRWGSTVNAFF.